One and the same sample provided the 14 T cell receptor beta chains below, sequenced in a study of T-cell memory formation after mild COVID-19. TCRdb re-called the 5' RACE reads with MiXCR, one entry per CDR3 protein. The table lists 400,000 to 500,000 distinct CDR3 sequences, about 24% of them singletons. The sample comprised PBMCs or a T cell subset sorted from them (not recorded which). The receptor source for this set is an adult woman who had mild COVID-19 (a few samples of this study predate the infection). Cell type and time point are not known.

This clonotype was counted many times. The gene calls are TRBV11-3 and TRBJ2-3; 9 bases line up with TRBD1. Unmatched junction bases numbered 3, after V lost 2 bases and J lost 6 bases. The germline V gene encodes CDR1 SGHNT and CDR2 YENEEA. The CDR3 covers 14 residues. CDR3 DNA: TGTGCCAGCAGCTTAAGGACAGGGGAGGATACGCAGTATTTT. This codes for CASSLRTGEDTQYF. The full variable domain, its missing parts supplied by reference TRBV11-3 and TRBJ2-3, is EAGVVQSPRYKIIEKKQPVAFWCNPISGHNTLYWYLQNLGQGPELLIRYENEEAVDDSQLPKDRFSAERLKGVDSTLKIQPAELGDSAVYLCASSLRTGEDTQYFGPGTRLTVL.

The gene calls are TRBV4-1 and TRBJ1-2; D is unresolved. V lost 2 bases and J lost 2, with 6 bases in between. The length of the CDR3 is 13 residues. Per the germline V gene, CDR1 is MGHRA and CDR2 is YSYEKL. The CDR3 sequence: CASSQRENYGYTF. The DNA of the CDR3 is TGCGCCAGCAGCCAACGCGAGAACTATGGCTACACCTTC.

The gene calls are TRBV29-1 and TRBJ2-7; 11 positions match TRBD2. The CDR3 loop spans 15 amino acids. CDR1 SQVTM and CDR2 ANQGSEA come from the germline V gene. The trim removed 4 bases at V and 3 bases at J, leaving 8 bases unmatched. CDR3 DNA: TGCAGCGTTGCTGGGACTAGCGGATTCCGCTACGAGCAGTACTTC. Protein: CSVAGTSGFRYEQYF.

This clonotype was detected many times. The rearrangement uses TRBV3-1 and TRBJ2-3; D might be TRBD2 (6 bases). The CDR3 contains 14 residues. Germline CDR1 LGHDT, CDR2 YNNKEL (reference sequence). Trimming removed 4 bases at V and 2 bases at J, with 10 bases between. The CDR3 reads CASSRERVTDTQYF. The DNA of the CDR3 is TGTGCCAGCAGCCGGGAGCGGGTCACAGATACGCAGTATTTT.

The rearrangement links TRBV3-1 to TRBJ2-1; possibly TRBD2 for D (7 bases). Trimming removed 6 bases from V and 10 bases from J, with 22 bases in between. This CDR3 has 15 residues. Looked up from germline, CDR1 is LGHDT and CDR2 is YNNKEL (reference sequence). CDR3 in DNA: TGTGCCAGCAGTCTCCTAAGGGGGGGGAAGGACGAGCAGTTCTTC. Translation gives CASSLLRGGKDEQFF.

This chain joins TRBV12-3 or TRBV12-4 and TRBJ2-7; 7 nucleotides match TRBD1. V dropped 5 bases and J dropped 8; count of bases not matched to a gene: 3. The length of the CDR3 is 11 residues. The CDR3 region is CASSRQGQQYF. DNA of the CDR3: TGTGCCAGCAGTCGACAGGGACAGCAGTACTTC.

This sequence joins TRBV12-3 or TRBV12-4 and TRBJ1-2; 8 bases fit TRBD1. The CDR3 length is 17 residues. V shed 3 bases, J shed 3 bases, and the junction held 12 bases outside the gene matches. In DNA form, the CDR3 reads TGTGCCAGCAGTTTCTGGGGGAGACAGGGGTCCTACTATGGCTACACCTTC. This sequence encodes CASSFWGRQGSYYGYTF.

The V and J genes are TRBV2 and TRBJ2-5, with TRBD1 as a possible D gene (6 bases). The ends were cut back, 10 bases at V and 0 bases at J, with 15 bases in the middle. The germline V gene has CDR1 SNHLY and CDR2 FYNNEI. The CDR3 runs 14 residues. The CDR3 reads CATLPGQHQETQYF. The CDR3 nucleotides are TGTGCCACCCTTCCAGGACAGCACCAAGAGACCCAGTACTTC. Supplemented by reference TRBV2 and TRBJ2-5, the full variable domain reads EPEVTQTPSHQVTQMGQEVILRCVPISNHLYFYWYRQILGQKVEFLVSFYNNEISEKSEIFDDQFSVERPDGSNFTLKIRSTKLEDSAMYFCATLPGQHQETQYFGPGTRLLVL.

J is TRBJ2-5 and V is TRBV24-1; D may be TRBD1 (5 bases). Trimming pared 2 bases from V and 2 bases from J, leaving 8 bases between. There are 14 residues in the CDR3. Germline V gene lookup returns CDR1 KGHDR and CDR2 SFDVKD. DNA of the CDR3: TGTGCCACCAGTGATTCCGACAGACAAGAGACCCAGTACTTC. The encoded protein is CATSDSDRQETQYF.

This chain uses TRBV18 with TRBJ2-7; D possibly corresponds to TRBD2 (6 bases). Germline V gene lookup returns CDR1 KGHSH and CDR2 LQKENI. Between the trimmed V and J ends, which lost 6 bases and 3 bases, there was a span of 12 bases. The CDR3 consists of 13 residues. CDR3 sequence (DNA): TGTGCCAGCTCTTCCGGGAGCCTCTACGAGCAGTACTTC. Protein product: CASSSGSLYEQYF.

This clonotype has just one count. The J gene is TRBJ2-1, the V gene TRBV7-2; D ambiguous. V was pared by 1 base and J by 7 bases, with 17 bases between. The germline V gene encodes CDR1 SGHTA and CDR2 FQGNSA. This CDR3 has 16 residues. CDR3 bases: TGTGCCAGCAGCTTAGGATTCGGAATGAGGTGGAATGAGCAGTTCTTC. The encoded protein is CASSLGFGMRWNEQFF.

Written as DNA, the CDR3 is TGTGCCAGCAGTGATACAGCGAGCTCCTACAATGAGCAGTTCTTC. This sequence encodes CASSDTASSYNEQFF. The rearrangement links TRBV25-1 to TRBJ2-1; no reliable D call. CDR3 length equals 15 residues. Germline CDR1 and CDR2: MGHDK and SYGVNS. V was pared by 3 bases and J by 0 bases, with 9 bases between.

Here the CDR3 DNA reads TGTGCCAGCAGCCAAACTAGTAACACCTACTCCTACGAGCAGTACTTC. Its translation: CASSQTSNTYSYEQYF. The chain carries TRBV12-3 or TRBV12-4 and TRBJ2-7; D is possibly TRBD2 (5 bases). This CDR3 is built from 16 residues. The germline V and J ends were trimmed by 6 bases and 0 bases, with 18 bases remaining between them.

This clonotype was counted a few times. The J gene is TRBJ2-1, the V gene TRBV7-2, with D possibly being TRBD1 (5 bases). CDR1 is SGHTA, CDR2 FQGNSA, per germline. This CDR3 comprises 16 residues. The germline V and J ends were trimmed by 2 bases and 6 bases, with 17 bases remaining between them. The CDR3 nucleotides read TGTGCCAGCAGCTTAAGGGGCCTCACCAGGGCCAATGAGCAGTTCTTC. This encodes CASSLRGLTRANEQFF.